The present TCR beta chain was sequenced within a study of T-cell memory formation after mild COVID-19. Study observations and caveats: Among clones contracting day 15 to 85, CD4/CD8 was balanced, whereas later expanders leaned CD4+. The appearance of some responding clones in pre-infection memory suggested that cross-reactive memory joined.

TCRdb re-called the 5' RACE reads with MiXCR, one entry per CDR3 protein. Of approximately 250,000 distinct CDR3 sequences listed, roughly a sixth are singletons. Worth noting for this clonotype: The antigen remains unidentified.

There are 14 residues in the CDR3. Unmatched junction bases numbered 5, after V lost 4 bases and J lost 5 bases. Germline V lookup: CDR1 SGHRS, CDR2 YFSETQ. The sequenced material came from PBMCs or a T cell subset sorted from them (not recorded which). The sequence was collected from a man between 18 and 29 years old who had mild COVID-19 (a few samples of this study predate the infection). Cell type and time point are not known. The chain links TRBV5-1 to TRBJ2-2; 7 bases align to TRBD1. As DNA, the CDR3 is TGCGCCAGCAGCCCAGGGGGTTCGACCGGGGAGCTGTTTTTT. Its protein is CASSPGGSTGELFF.